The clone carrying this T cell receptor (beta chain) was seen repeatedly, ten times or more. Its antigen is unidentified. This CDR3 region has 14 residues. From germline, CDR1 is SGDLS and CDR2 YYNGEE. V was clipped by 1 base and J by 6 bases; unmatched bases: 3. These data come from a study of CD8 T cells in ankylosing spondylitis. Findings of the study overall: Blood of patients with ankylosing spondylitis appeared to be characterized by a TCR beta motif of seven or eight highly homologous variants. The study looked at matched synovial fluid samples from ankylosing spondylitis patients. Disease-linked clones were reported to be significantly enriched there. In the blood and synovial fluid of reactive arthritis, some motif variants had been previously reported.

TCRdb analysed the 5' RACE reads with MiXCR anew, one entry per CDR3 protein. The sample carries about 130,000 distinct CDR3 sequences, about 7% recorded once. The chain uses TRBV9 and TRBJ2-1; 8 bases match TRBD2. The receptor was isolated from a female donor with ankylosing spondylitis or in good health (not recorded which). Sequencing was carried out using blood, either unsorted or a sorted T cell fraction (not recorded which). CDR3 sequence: CASSVRGTSNEQFF. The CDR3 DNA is TGTGCCAGCAGCGTACGCGGGACTAGCAATGAGCAGTTCTTC.